The 30 T cell receptor beta chains below were found in one sample sequenced in a study of OX40 agonist ivuxolimab in advanced cancers. Clones were read by immunoSEQ multiplex PCR, and TCRdb kept only the in-frame ones, dropping some. The sample contains about 63,000 clones, 88% of which appear only once. Sequencing used CD4+ or CD8+ T cells sorted from blood, obtained in a trial of the OX40 agonist ivuxolimab. These receptors came from an adult with an advanced solid tumor such as melanoma, head and neck, liver or kidney cancer.

V gene TRBV2 combines with J gene TRBJ2-5, with 9 bases aligning to TRBD1. Germline V CDR1 and CDR2: SNHLY, FYNNEI. CDR3 size: 12 residues. The trim removed 9 bases at V and 5 bases at J, leaving 4 bases unmatched. For the CDR3, the DNA is TGTGCCAGATCCGGGACAGGGGAGACCCAGTACTTC. Translation gives CARSGTGETQYF.

This chain connects TRBV7-9 to TRBJ2-7; D may be TRBD2 (5 bases). The CDR3 length is 14 residues. The V end was cut by 1 base, the J end by 4 bases, with 11 bases between. The germline CDR1 and CDR2 sequences are SEHNR and FQNEAQ (reference sequence). The CDR3 DNA reads as TGTGCCAGCAGCTTAGACGGTAGCGATTACGAGCAGTACTTC. This translates into CASSLDGSDYEQYF.

The V and J genes are TRBV6-5 and TRBJ1-2; 8 bases fit TRBD1. Germline-derived CDR1 and CDR2 are MNHEY and SVGAGI. After removal of 6 bases from V and 7 bases from J, the junction contained 10 bases not matched to a gene. The CDR3 contains 14 residues. CDR3 nucleotides: TGTGCCAGCAGCCGAGGACAGGGCGCGAGTGGCTACACCTTC. The encoded protein is CASSRGQGASGYTF.

The CDR3 sequence is CAIFRVPNEKLFF. DNA for the CDR3: TGTGCCATCTTCCGGGTTCCTAATGAAAAACTGTTTTTT. J is TRBJ1-4 and V is TRBV27, with D unresolved. CDR1 and CDR2 (germline): MNHEY, SMNVEV (reference sequence). The CDR3 is 13 amino acids. V lost 10 bases to trimming and J lost 3 bases, with 12 bases between them.

The chain is built from TRBV30 and TRBJ2-7; D may be TRBD1 or TRBD2 (6 bases each). The CDR3 consists of 12 residues. Between the trimmed V and J ends, which lost 2 bases and 4 bases, there was a span of 9 bases. Per the germline V gene, CDR1 is GTSNPN and CDR2 is SVGIG (reference sequence). The CDR3 nucleotides are TGTGCCTGGAGTAGGGGGGAGTACGAGCAGTACTTC. It encodes CAWSRGEYEQYF.

The V and J genes are TRBV9 and TRBJ2-7, with D unresolved. The germline gives CDR1 SGDLS, CDR2 YYNGEE. The CDR3 is 14 amino acids. V was trimmed by 1 base and J by 3 bases, leaving 11 bases between them. CDR3 in DNA: TGTGCCAGCAGCGTAAGGTTTGAGAGCTACGAGCAGTACTTC. Protein: CASSVRFESYEQYF.

The chain uses TRBV29-1 and TRBJ2-2, with D tentatively TRBD1 or TRBD2 (5 bases each). V was clipped by 6 bases and J by 3 bases, with 20 bases between them. Germline V CDR1 and CDR2: SQVTM, ANQGSEA. This CDR3 has 16 amino acids. The CDR3 DNA is TGCAGCGTAGCCCGGGGCTTACCCTCGTACACCGGGGAGCTGTTTTTT. As protein: CSVARGLPSYTGELFF.

The rearrangement joins TRBV28 to TRBJ2-3; the match to TRBD2 covers 7 bases. Trimming cost V 5 bases and J 6 bases; bases outside gene matches: 11. CDR1 is MDHEN and CDR2 is SYDVKM in the germline V gene. The CDR3 covers 15 residues. The CDR3 region is CASSNGRLRKDTQYF. The CDR3 nucleotides read TGTGCCAGCAGTAACGGGAGGTTAAGAAAGGATACGCAGTATTTT.

This clone has a single count. The chain employs TRBV5-1 and TRBJ2-3; 8 bases fit TRBD1. Looked up from germline, CDR1 is SGHRS and CDR2 is YFSETQ. The ends lost 1 base at V and 3 bases at J; junction bases unmatched: 10. The CDR3 runs to 17 residues. CDR3 residues: CASSLRPVGTGTDTQYF. The CDR3 DNA reads TGCGCCAGCAGCTTGAGACCCGTGGGGACAGGAACAGATACGCAGTATTTT.

This chain links TRBV19 with TRBJ2-2; D may match TRBD1 or TRBD2 (6 bases each). Per germline, CDR1 LNHDA and CDR2 SQIVND (reference sequence). The CDR3 totals 15 residues. The V end lost 6 bases, the J end lost 7 bases, and 18 bases lay between the germline ends. CDR3 region: CASSRRGAGNGELFF. The CDR3 DNA sequence: TGTGCCAGTAGCCGAAGGGGGGCCGGAAACGGGGAGCTGTTTTTT.

This chain joins TRBV2 and TRBJ1-3; 7 bases are shared with TRBD1. V lost 5 bases, J lost 0 bases, and 7 bases stayed unmatched. The CDR3 is 16 residues long. Germline V gene sequence: CDR1 SNHLY, CDR2 FYNNEI. This CDR3 reads CASSSQGVASGNTIYF. The CDR3, as DNA: TGTGCCAGCAGTAGTCAGGGGGTTGCCTCTGGAAACACCATATATTTT. The full variable domain, with the rest looked up from reference TRBV2 and TRBJ1-3, is EPEVTQTPSHQVTQMGQEVILRCVPISNHLYFYWYRQILGQKVEFLVSFYNNEISEKSEIFDDQFSVERPDGSNFTLKIRSTKLEDSAMYFCASSSQGVASGNTIYFGEGSWLTVV.

The CDR3, as DNA: TGTGCCAGCAGTTTATCCGGGACAGGGGCCGAGCAGTACTTC. As protein: CASSLSGTGAEQYF. The chain recombines TRBV27 with TRBJ2-7; 10 bases agree with TRBD1. The CDR3 is 14 amino acids. Trimming took 0 bases from V and 6 from J; bases not matched to a gene: 2. Germline V gene lookup returns CDR1 MNHEY and CDR2 SMNVEV (reference sequence).

The V gene is TRBV28, the J gene TRBJ1-4; D is uncertain. The CDR3 contains 12 residues. Germline V gives CDR1 MDHEN, CDR2 SYDVKM. Trimming pared 7 bases from V and 3 bases from J, leaving 6 bases between. The CDR3, as DNA: TGTGCCAGCACCACCCCTAATGAAAAACTGTTTTTT. The encoded protein is CASTTPNEKLFF.

This clone was recorded only once. The V gene is TRBV5-8, the J gene TRBJ1-2; 8 positions agree with TRBD1. V lost 0 bases and J lost 7; bases outside the gene matches: 5. Germline CDR1 and CDR2: SGHTS and YDEGEE. The CDR3 extends over 14 amino acids. The CDR3 nucleotides read TGTGCCAGCAGCTTGGGACAGGGGCGGGCTGGCTACACCTTC. Amino acid sequence: CASSLGQGRAGYTF.

This clone has a single count. The V gene is TRBV19, the J gene TRBJ1-5; no clear D gene. Trimming pared 4 bases from V and 2 bases from J, leaving 15 bases between. The CDR3 has 16 amino acids. In germline, CDR1 is LNHDA, CDR2 SQIVND (reference sequence). CDR3 sequence: CASSKYAGQGNQPQHF. The CDR3 nucleotides read TGTGCCAGTAGTAAATACGCCGGGCAGGGCAATCAGCCCCAGCATTTT. The variable domain in full, completed from reference TRBV19 and TRBJ1-5, reads DGGITQSPKYLFRKEGQNVTLSCEQNLNHDAMYWYRQDPGQGLRLIYYSQIVNDFQKGDIAEGYSVSREKKESFPLTVTSAQKNPTAFYLCASSKYAGQGNQPQHFGDGTRLSIL.

This chain connects TRBV6-5 to TRBJ2-5; tentative D call: TRBD1 (6 bases). Germline V gene lookup returns CDR1 MNHEY and CDR2 SVGAGI. CDR3 size: 13 residues. Trimming cost V 6 bases and J 5 bases, with 13 bases left between them. CDR3 residues: CASRGTPSETQYF. The CDR3 region has the DNA TGTGCCAGCAGAGGGACACCGTCGGAGACCCAGTACTTC.

This clone has only a few counts. V and J are TRBV18 and TRBJ2-7, with D perhaps assigned TRBD1 or TRBD2 (7 bases each). CDR3 length: 15 amino acids. Germline CDR1 reads KGHSH; CDR2 reads LQKENI. Trimming shortened V by 4 bases and J by 0 bases, and 13 bases separated the two germline ends. Here the CDR3 reads CASSRGGGSSYEQYF. The CDR3 nucleotides are TGTGCCAGCTCACGAGGGGGCGGGAGCTCCTACGAGCAGTACTTC.

The gene calls are TRBV7-9 and TRBJ2-1; the match to TRBD2 covers 9 bases. V gave up 1 base and J gave up 3 bases; unmatched junction bases: 4. From germline, CDR1 is SEHNR and CDR2 FQNEAQ (reference sequence). CDR3 size: 16 residues. CDR3: CASSLELAGSYNEQFF. The DNA of the CDR3 is TGTGCCAGCAGCTTAGAGCTAGCGGGGAGCTACAATGAGCAGTTCTTC.

This clone was seen a single time. This chain uses TRBV5-1 with TRBJ2-2; D is uncertain. Trimming took off 0 bases at V and 6 bases at J, with 9 bases between the two ends. Germline V CDR1 and CDR2: SGHRS, YFSETQ. The CDR3 totals 14 residues. CDR3 in amino acids: CASSLAGLPGELFF. Here the CDR3 DNA reads TGCGCCAGCAGCTTGGCCGGGTTGCCCGGGGAGCTGTTTTTT.

In the case of this clone: An end of the junction differs from the germline gene, which may be a read error. The chain joins TRBV5-5 to TRBJ1-4, with 9 bases identical to TRBD1. Germline V CDR1 and CDR2: SGHKS, YYEKEE (reference sequence). The CDR3 runs 14 residues. The CDR3 is CASSLGRTGGLLFF. CDR3 DNA sequence: TGTGCCAGCAGTTTGGGACGTACAGGGGGCCTTCTGTTTTTT.

The sample holds one count of this clone. This chain joins TRBV4-1 and TRBJ1-2, with D unresolved. The CDR3 runs 20 residues. The germline V gene has CDR1 MGHRA and CDR2 YSYEKL. V dropped 0 bases and J dropped 4 bases, with 27 bases sitting between them. Here the CDR3 reads CASSQDTERTAYTSGYGYTF. The CDR3 DNA reads TGCGCCAGCAGCCAAGATACCGAGAGAACAGCCTACACTTCGGGCTATGGCTACACCTTC.

V is TRBV18 and J is TRBJ2-2; TRBD1 matches 8 bases. This CDR3 has 14 residues. Germline V lookup: CDR1 KGHSH, CDR2 LQKENI. Germline trimming cut 5 bases from V and 7 bases from J; bases unmatched to any gene: 6. The CDR3 region is CASSTTGDGGELFF. The CDR3 coding sequence is TGTGCCAGCTCAACGACAGGGGACGGCGGGGAGCTGTTTTTT.

The chain joins TRBV21-1 to TRBJ2-2; the table's D call of TRBD2 was not tested on the DNA. TRBV21-1 is deemed a pseudogene. The CDR3 has 17 amino acids. The CDR3 region has the DNA TGTGCCAGCAGCACCAGTGCCCCGTCCGGGAGGACCGGGGAGCTGTTTTTT. Encoded protein: CASSTSAPSGRTGELFF.

V and J are TRBV7-6 and TRBJ1-5, with a possible D match to TRBD1 (6 bases). Germline V CDR1 and CDR2: SGHVS, FNYEAQ. V was clipped by 2 bases and J by 6 bases, with 8 bases between them. The length of the CDR3 is 13 residues. In DNA, the CDR3 is TGTGCCAGCAGCTTATCAGGGGTTCAGCCCCAGCATTTT. It encodes CASSLSGVQPQHF. Variable domain in full (rest from reference TRBV7-6 and TRBJ1-5): GAGVSQSPRYKVTKRGQDVALRCDPISGHVSLYWYRQALGQGPEFLTYFNYEAQQDKSGLPNDRFSAERPEGSISTLTIQRTEQRDSAMYRCASSLSGVQPQHFGDGTRLSIL.

This rearrangement joins TRBV5-1 to TRBJ2-2, with 10 bases matching TRBD1. Germline V gives CDR1 SGHRS, CDR2 YFSETQ. CDR3 length: 15 amino acids. The ends lost 4 bases at V and 1 base at J; junction bases unmatched: 1. The CDR3 DNA follows: TGCGCCAGCAGCAGGGACAGGGGGAACACCGGGGAGCTGTTTTTT. Its translation is CASSRDRGNTGELFF.

The V and J genes are TRBV7-3 and TRBJ2-4; D is undetermined. V lost 7 bases and J 9 bases, leaving 31 bases between the germline ends. This CDR3 contains 18 residues. The germline CDR1 and CDR2 sequences are SGHTA and FQGTGA. The CDR3 region has the DNA TGTGCCAGCAAGGACCCTCGACAAGCCCCCGGCCGTCTCAGCATTCAGTACTTC. Translated, it gives CASKDPRQAPGRLSIQYF.

The gene calls are TRBV28 and TRBJ2-2; D is unclear. In germline, CDR1 is MDHEN, CDR2 SYDVKM. The V end lost 2 bases, the J end lost 7 bases, and 14 bases lay between the germline ends. The length of the CDR3 is 15 residues. CDR3 amino acids: CASSLRSQPSGELFF. DNA for the CDR3: TGTGCCAGCAGTTTACGAAGTCAGCCCAGCGGGGAGCTGTTTTTT.

This chain links TRBV25-1 with TRBJ2-7, with 8 bases aligning to TRBD1. Germline V lookup: CDR1 MGHDK, CDR2 SYGVNS. J gave up 0 bases and V 7 bases, and 8 bases lay outside the gene matches. The CDR3 length is 15 residues. The CDR3 reads CASTQRTGTSYEQYF. CDR3 in DNA: TGTGCCAGCACCCAAAGGACAGGGACCTCCTACGAGCAGTACTTC.

This sequence joins TRBV6-5 and TRBJ2-7; tentative D call: TRBD2 (5 bases). The ends were cut back, 5 bases at V and 7 bases at J, with 9 bases in the middle. Germline CDR1 MNHEY, CDR2 SVGAGI. The CDR3 loop spans 11 amino acids. CDR3 DNA sequence: TGTGCCAGCAGTGGAGGCCTTGAGCAGTACTTC. This codes for CASSGGLEQYF.

The chain joins TRBV6-4 to TRBJ2-3, with unresolved D. The ends were cut back, 4 bases at V and 2 bases at J, with 16 bases in the middle. CDR3 size: 16 residues. The germline CDR1 and CDR2 sequences are MRHNA and SNTAGT. The CDR3 here is CASSGRSPRATDTQYF. The CDR3 region has the DNA TGTGCCAGCAGTGGACGGTCCCCAAGGGCCACAGATACGCAGTATTTT.